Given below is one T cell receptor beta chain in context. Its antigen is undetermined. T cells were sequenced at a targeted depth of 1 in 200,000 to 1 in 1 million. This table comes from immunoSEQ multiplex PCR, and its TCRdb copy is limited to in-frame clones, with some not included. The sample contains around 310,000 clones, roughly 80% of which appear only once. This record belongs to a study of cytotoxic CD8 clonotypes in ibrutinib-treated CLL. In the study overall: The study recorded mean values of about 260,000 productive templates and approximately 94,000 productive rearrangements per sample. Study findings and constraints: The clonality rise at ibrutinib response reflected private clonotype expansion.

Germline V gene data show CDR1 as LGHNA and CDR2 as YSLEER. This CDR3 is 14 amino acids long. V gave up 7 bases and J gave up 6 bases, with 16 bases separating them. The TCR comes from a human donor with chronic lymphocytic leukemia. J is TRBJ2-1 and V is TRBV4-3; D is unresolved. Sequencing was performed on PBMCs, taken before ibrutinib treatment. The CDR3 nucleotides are TGCGCCAGCAACCGGTCCAATGTCGTCAATGAGCAGTTCTTC. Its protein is CASNRSNVVNEQFF.